The 12 T cell receptor beta chains listed next were all sequenced from one sample in a study of shared clonotypes between healthy human individuals. TCRdb's table, derived via immunoSEQ multiplex PCR, lists solely in-frame clones and lacks some. The sample consists of more than 1.2 million clones, less than 99% of them appearing once. Material: naive CD4+ T cells sorted from blood. Described subset: CD45RA+ positively selected. The receptor set was obtained from a young man in good health.

The genes are TRBV5-1 and TRBJ2-3, with 7 bases that match TRBD1. This CDR3 has 18 residues. Looked up from germline, CDR1 is SGHRS and CDR2 is YFSETQ. V lost 4 bases to trimming and J lost 3 bases; unmatched junction nucleotides: 17. The CDR3 DNA sequence: TGCGCCAGCAGCCCGTTTGTGGGCAGGGGGTCCGGGACAGATACGCAGTATTTT. Residues: CASSPFVGRGSGTDTQYF.

The rearrangement uses TRBV28 and TRBJ2-5; D may be TRBD1 or TRBD2 (5 bases each). V lost 5 bases and J lost 4, with 17 bases in between. The CDR3 length is 15 residues. Germline-derived CDR1 and CDR2 are MDHEN and SYDVKM. CDR3 DNA: TGTGCCAGCAGTACTCCCGGGGACCCGAGAGAGACCCAGTACTTC. Translation gives CASSTPGDPRETQYF.

This rearrangement joins TRBV10-3 to TRBJ2-7; D may be TRBD1 (6 bases). V lost 6 bases, J lost 0 bases, and 12 bases lay in between. Per the germline V gene, CDR1 is ENHRY and CDR2 is SYGVKD. CDR3 size: 14 residues. In DNA form, the CDR3 reads TGTGCCATCAGCGGGACAACAACCTCCTACGAGCAGTACTTC. This codes for CAISGTTTSYEQYF.

This chain joins TRBV5-1 and TRBJ1-2; D call uncertain. CDR1 is SGHRS, CDR2 YFSETQ, per germline. This CDR3 has 13 amino acids. V was clipped by 4 bases and J by 4 bases, with 11 bases between them. The CDR3 DNA is TGCGCCAGCAGCCAACATGATTCCTATGGCTACACCTTC. This translates into CASSQHDSYGYTF.

On this clone itself: Other nucleotide sequences in the sample specify the same CDR3. The chain recombines TRBV9 with TRBJ2-7; D unresolved. In germline, CDR1 is SGDLS, CDR2 YYNGEE. This CDR3 comprises 14 residues. V was trimmed by 0 bases and J by 6 bases, leaving 13 bases between them. The CDR3: CASSVDGRFGEQYF. DNA for the CDR3: TGTGCCAGCAGCGTAGATGGCAGGTTCGGCGAGCAGTACTTC.

Only one count was recorded for this clone. The rearrangement uses TRBV11-2 and TRBJ2-1; 9 bases are shared with TRBD2. Trimming cost V 7 bases and J 5 bases; bases outside gene matches: 6. CDR1 SGHAT and CDR2 FQNNGV come from the germline V gene. CDR3 length: 14 residues. CDR3 loop: CASTSSGRNNEQFF. CDR3 nucleotide sequence: TGTGCCAGCACTTCCAGCGGGAGGAACAATGAGCAGTTCTTC.

The chain combines TRBV5-4 with TRBJ2-3; 7 bases agree with TRBD2. The CDR3 contains 15 residues. V shed 4 bases and J 1 base; nucleotides not matched to a gene: 6. Germline V gives CDR1 SGHNT, CDR2 YYREEE (reference sequence). CDR3 DNA: TGTGCCAGCAGCCCGAGGGAGGGGCGCACAGATACGCAGTATTTT. Translated, it gives CASSPREGRTDTQYF. The full variable domain, completed using reference TRBV5-4 and TRBJ2-3, is ETGVTQSPTHLIKTRGQQVTLRCSSQSGHNTVSWYQQALGQGPQFIFQYYREEENGRGNFPPRFSGLQFPNYSSELNVNALELDDSALYLCASSPREGRTDTQYFGPGTRLTVL.

The chain employs TRBV7-9 and TRBJ2-1; D gene unclear. The CDR3 is 13 residues long. Germline lookup yields CDR1 SEHNR and CDR2 FQNEAQ (reference sequence). V was cut by 1 base and J by 10 bases, with 11 bases left in between. The CDR3 coding sequence is TGTGCCAGCAGCTTAGTACGATTGAACGAGCAGTTCTTC. Its translation is CASSLVRLNEQFF.

The chain has TRBV5-4 and TRBJ2-1, with 14 bases lining up with TRBD2. The CDR3 loop spans 17 amino acids. V lost 5 bases and J lost 8; bases outside the gene matches: 12. Germline CDR1 reads SGHNT; CDR2 reads YYREEE (reference sequence). The CDR3 sequence is CASSYGTSGRSRDEQFF. Here the CDR3 DNA reads TGTGCCAGCAGTTATGGGACTAGCGGGAGATCGCGCGATGAGCAGTTCTTC.

The chain recombines TRBV28 with TRBJ2-7, with a possible D match to TRBD1 (5 bases). The CDR3 consists of 13 residues. Trimming removed 6 bases at V and 3 bases at J, with 12 bases between. Germline values: CDR1 MDHEN, CDR2 SYDVKM. The CDR3 DNA follows: TGTGCCAGCAGAGAAGGACATGTCTACGAGCAGTACTTC. Translated: CASREGHVYEQYF.

This chain links TRBV6-5 with TRBJ1-3; 7 nucleotides agree with TRBD1. Germline CDR1 MNHEY, CDR2 SVGAGI. The ends lost 6 bases at V and 1 base at J; junction bases unmatched: 3. CDR3 length: 14 amino acids. CDR3 region: CASRGTASGNTIYF. The DNA of the CDR3 is TGTGCCAGCAGGGGGACAGCGTCTGGAAACACCATATATTTT.

The chain joins TRBV11-2 to TRBJ2-5; D uncertain. Trimming removed 0 bases from V and 1 base from J, with 6 bases in between. This CDR3 is built from 14 residues. Germline V CDR1 and CDR2: SGHAT, FQNNGV. CDR3 nucleotide sequence: TGTGCCAGCAGCTTAGACATGCTCCAAGAGACCCAGTACTTC. Its protein is CASSLDMLQETQYF.